This is a list of T cell receptor beta chains from one sample in a study of blood T cell repertoires in COVID-19. Clones were read by immunoSEQ multiplex PCR, and TCRdb kept only the in-frame ones, dropping some. The sample lists tens of thousands of clones, roughly 82% seen once, with approximately 7% in the top ten. Sequencing was performed on peripheral blood. The receptors here all came from a human donor in a cohort sampled during active COVID-19. The CDR3 runs from the conserved cysteine through the conserved F or W. Each record gives: D gene, clone size, V gene, J gene, CDR3 DNA, CDR3 protein. The D gene is left open where the match is weak. Rows may omit the clone size; those that give it use once, few, many or a size class.

NA	NA	TRBV5-6	TRBJ2-3	TGTGCCAGCAGCGCCAGGGGTGGCACAGATACGCAGTATTTT	CASSARGGTDTQYF
TRBD2	NA	TRBV28	TRBJ2-5	TGTGCCAGCAGTTTAGGCGGGCTAGCGGGGGACGAGACCCAGTACTTC	CASSLGGLAGDETQYF
NA	once	TRBV6-5	TRBJ1-5	TGTGCCAGCAGCAACAACAGGAATAGGGCCCAGCATTTT	CASSNNRNRAQHF
NA	NA	TRBV29-1	TRBJ1-4	TGCAGCGTCTGGCAGGCCGAAAAACTGTTTTTT	CSVWQAEKLFF
TRBD1	NA	TRBV30	TRBJ2-3	TGTGCCTGGAGTGACGCGACAGGGGTCAACACAGATACGCAGTATTTT	CAWSDATGVNTDTQYF
NA	NA	TRBV4-1	TRBJ1-1	TGCGCCAGCAGCCACGGAAAGGGGAATGCTTTCTTT	CASSHGKGNAFF
NA	NA	TRBV4-2	TRBJ1-1	TGTGCCAGCAGCCAAGGCCCTGGCCCGGGGGGTGAAGCTTTCTTT	CASSQGPGPGGEAFF
TRBD2	NA	TRBV6-1	TRBJ2-7	TGTGCCAGCAGTGAGATGAGCGGGGGTGGCGAGCAGTACTTC	CASSEMSGGGEQYF
TRBD2	NA	TRBV4-2	TRBJ2-3	TGTGCCAGCAGCTTCGGGACTAGCGGGGGGGCCGGCGATACGCAGTATTTT	CASSFGTSGGAGDTQYF
NA	NA	TRBV6-5	TRBJ1-6	TGTGCCAGCAGCCCAACGACAGGCTCTAATTCACCCCTCCACTTT	CASSPTTGSNSPLHF
NA	NA	TRBV23-1	TRBJ2-7	TGCGCCAGCAAGGCAGGGAACGAGCAGTACTTC	CASKAGNEQYF
NA	NA	TRBV7-9	TRBJ1-1	TGTGCCAGCAGCTCCGGGCCCCGGGGCACTGAAGCTTTCTTT	CASSSGPRGTEAFF
TRBD1	NA	TRBV25-1	TRBJ1-4	TGTGCCAGCAGTAAACCGGGACAGTTTAATGAAAAACTGTTTTTT	CASSKPGQFNEKLFF
TRBD1	NA	TRBV9	TRBJ2-2	TGTGCCAGCAGCATAACAAAGGGGGCTGGCGGGGAGCTGTTTTTT	CASSITKGAGGELFF
TRBD1	NA	TRBV7-9	TRBJ1-5	TGTGCCAGCAGCGGGGGGACAGGCCGCGGTCAGCCCCAGCATTTT	CASSGGTGRGQPQHF
NA	NA	TRBV5-4	TRBJ2-7	TGTGCCAGCACGGACACAAAATCTTCCTACGAGCAGTACTTC	CASTDTKSSYEQYF
TRBD2	NA	TRBV10-3	TRBJ2-2	TGTGCCATCACCCCAAACAGCGGGGGGCTGGGAACCGGGGAGCTGTTTTTT	CAITPNSGGLGTGELFF
NA	NA	TRBV24-1	TRBJ2-3	TGTGCCACCGCCCGGGACAACACAGATACGCAGTATTTT	CATARDNTDTQYF
NA	once	TRBV18	TRBJ2-2	TGTGCCAGCTCACCACCGGGACCGGGACAAATACGTTTT	CASSPPGPGQIRF
NA	NA	TRBV9	TRBJ1-6	TGTGCCAGCAGCGATATAGGGGTCGAACATTCACCCCTCCACTTT	CASSDIGVEHSPLHF
TRBD1	NA	TRBV6-6	TRBJ2-7	TGTGCCAGCAGTTACGGGACAGGGGACTCCGAGCAGTACTTC	CASSYGTGDSEQYF
TRBD2	NA	TRBV5-4	TRBJ2-7	TGTGCCAGCAGCGCTTACGGCGGGGGTTACGAGCAGTACTTC	CASSAYGGGYEQYF
TRBD1	NA	TRBV5-6	TRBJ2-5	TGTGCCAGCAGCTCATCAGGGGGCTCAGAGACCCAGTACTTC	CASSSSGGSETQYF
NA	NA	TRBV6-4	TRBJ2-3	TGTGCCAGCAGAGATACTAGCTTTGTTACAGATACGCAGTATTTT	CASRDTSFVTDTQYF
TRBD2	NA	TRBV10-3	TRBJ2-3	TGTGCCATCAGTGAGTCCCGCGGGGGGGCCTCAAGCACAGATACGCAGTATTTT	CAISESRGGASSTDTQYF
NA	once	TRBV10-3	TRBJ2-7	TGTGCCATCAGCCACCCCCTAGCCGAGCAGTACTTC	CAISHPLAEQYF
NA	NA	TRBV5-6	TRBJ2-2	TGTGCCAGCAGCTTGGGCCGACTGAACACCGGGGAGCTGTTTTTT	CASSLGRLNTGELFF
TRBD1	once	TRBV6-5	TRBJ1-6	TGTGCCAGCAGCCGGGACAGGTTTTTCTCACCCCTCCACTTT	CASSRDRFFSPLHF
TRBD1	once	TRBV2	TRBJ1-5	TGTGCCAGCAGTGATGAGACAGGGAGAGGCAGTCAGCCCCAGCATTTT	CASSDETGRGSQPQHF
NA	NA	TRBV11-2	TRBJ1-1	TGTGCCAGCAGCTACAGGGACGGGAACACTGAAGCTTTCTTT	CASSYRDGNTEAFF
NA	NA	TRBV6-5	TRBJ1-5	TGTGCCAGCAACGACCTCGGGGAGCCCCAGCATTTT	CASNDLGEPQHF
TRBD1	NA	TRBV19	TRBJ1-2	TGTGCCAGTAGTAAAGCGGAGCGACAGGGGAACTATGGCTACACCTTC	CASSKAERQGNYGYTF
NA	few	TRBV6-6	TRBJ1-2	TGTGCCAGCAGCCCCAGGGGTTATGGCTACACCTTC	CASSPRGYGYTF
TRBD1	once	TRBV5-1	TRBJ1-2	TGCGCCAGCAGCCTGGGGACAGGGACTAACTATGGCTACACCTTC	CASSLGTGTNYGYTF
TRBD1	NA	TRBV6-5	TRBJ2-7	TGTGCCAGCAGGGGGACAGGGTCCTCCTACGAGCAGTACTTC	CASRGTGSSYEQYF
TRBD1	NA	TRBV27	TRBJ1-2	TGTGCCAGCAGGCCGGGACAGGCAAGCTATGGCTACACCTTC	CASRPGQASYGYTF
TRBD2	NA	TRBV5-1	TRBJ2-7	TGCGCCAGCAGCTCCCGACTAGCGGGGGGGCGCGAGCAGTACTTC	CASSSRLAGGREQYF
TRBD1	NA	TRBV19	TRBJ2-5	TGTGCCAGTAGTCTAAACCCGACAGGGCAAGAGACCCAGTACTTC	CASSLNPTGQETQYF
NA	NA	TRBV5-4	TRBJ2-3	TGTGCCAACGGGGTAGGGGGGGCGTCAGATACGCAGTATTTT	CANGVGGASDTQYF
TRBD2	NA	TRBV5-5	TRBJ2-3	TGTGCCAGCAGCTTGTTAATTCGGGGGGAGGGAGATACGCAGTATTTT	CASSLLIRGEGDTQYF